This passage covers 9 T cell receptor beta chains from one sample sequenced in a study of identifying expanded T cells in peripheral blood. Libraries were prepared by immunoSEQ multiplex PCR; TCRdb keeps only in-frame clonotypes and omits some of them. The table lists approximately 79,000 clones, about 90% of them singletons, with over 2.5% in the top ten. Source material: blood. The receptors were gathered from a person aged 18 to 69 in good health.

This chain links TRBV6-1 with TRBJ1-2, with D perhaps matching TRBD1 (6 bases). CDR3 length: 11 amino acids. Germline-derived CDR1 and CDR2 are MNHNS and SASEGT. Trimming cost V 5 bases and J 7 bases, with 8 bases left between them. CDR3 sequence: CASSNRVGYTF. Written as DNA, the CDR3 is TGTGCCAGCAGTAACAGGGTTGGCTACACCTTC.

This chain links TRBV5-4 with TRBJ2-1; TRBD2 matches at 10 bases. V trimming: 3 bases; J trimming: 4 bases; junction bases outside the gene matches: 4. Germline assignment: CDR1 SGHNT and CDR2 YYREEE (reference sequence). The CDR3 has 15 amino acids. The CDR3 reads CASSSSGGAYNEQFF. Here the CDR3 DNA reads TGTGCCAGCAGCTCAAGCGGGGGGGCTTACAATGAGCAGTTCTTC.

The J gene is TRBJ2-1, the V gene TRBV9; 13 nucleotides match TRBD2. Germline lookup yields CDR1 SGDLS and CDR2 YYNGEE. The CDR3 covers 15 residues. J was trimmed by 7 bases and V by 0 bases; bases with no gene match: 1. CDR3 sequence reads: CASSVELAGGNEQFF. The CDR3 region has the DNA TGTGCCAGCAGCGTAGAACTAGCGGGGGGGAATGAGCAGTTCTTC.

The count of this clone is one. The chain employs TRBV28 and TRBJ1-5; TRBD1 matches at 7 bases. CDR3 length: 19 residues. Trimming cost V 4 bases and J 9 bases; bases outside gene matches: 24. Germline V gene lookup returns CDR1 MDHEN and CDR2 SYDVKM. CDR3 in amino acids: CASSSTLPTPGQPWVPQHF. The CDR3, as DNA: TGTGCCAGCAGTTCCACCCTGCCAACCCCGGGACAGCCTTGGGTGCCCCAGCATTTT.

This clone is a singleton in its sample. This chain uses TRBV5-1 with TRBJ2-3; no clear D. CDR1 is SGHRS and CDR2 is YFSETQ in the germline V gene. This CDR3 is 15 amino acids long. Trimming left V 1 base short and J 5 bases short, with 14 bases between. In nucleotides, the CDR3 is TGCGCCAGCAGCTTGTATGGACCCCCAGAAGATACGCAGTATTTT. Translated, it gives CASSLYGPPEDTQYF.

V usage is TRBV7-7 and J usage is TRBJ2-3, with a possible D match to TRBD1 (6 bases). The CDR3 loop spans 17 amino acids. The V gene lost 0 bases and the J gene lost 3 bases, with 16 bases spanning the gap. CDR1 SSHAT and CDR2 FNYEAQ come from the germline V gene (reference sequence). This CDR3 reads CASSLARQGRLTDTQYF. The CDR3 DNA is TGTGCCAGCAGCTTAGCGCGTCAGGGGCGATTAACAGATACGCAGTATTTT.

V and J are TRBV5-4 and TRBJ1-1, with D perhaps matching TRBD1 (5 bases). This CDR3 is 14 amino acids long. Trimming cost V 4 bases and J 5 bases, with 15 bases left between them. Germline V gives CDR1 SGHNT, CDR2 YYREEE (reference sequence). CDR3 in DNA: TGTGCCAGCAGCCCGGGGGAATGGCGAACTGAAGCTTTCTTT. Its translation: CASSPGEWRTEAFF.

The chain links TRBV5-1 to TRBJ2-1, with D unresolved. Per the germline V gene, CDR1 is SGHRS and CDR2 is YFSETQ. The CDR3 length is 12 residues. Trimming removed 3 bases from V and 10 bases from J, with 11 bases in between. The CDR3 region is CASSSPAREQFF. The CDR3 DNA sequence: TGCGCCAGCAGCTCCCCCGCGCGGGAGCAGTTCTTC.

The V and J genes are TRBV28 and TRBJ1-2; 8 nucleotides match TRBD1. The CDR3 is 16 residues long. V shed 6 bases, J shed 5 bases, and the junction held 14 bases outside the gene matches. Germline lookup yields CDR1 MDHEN and CDR2 SYDVKM. CDR3 region: CASSNPTDRERYGYTF. In DNA form, the CDR3 reads TGTGCCAGCAGCAACCCGACGGACAGGGAACGTTATGGCTACACCTTC.